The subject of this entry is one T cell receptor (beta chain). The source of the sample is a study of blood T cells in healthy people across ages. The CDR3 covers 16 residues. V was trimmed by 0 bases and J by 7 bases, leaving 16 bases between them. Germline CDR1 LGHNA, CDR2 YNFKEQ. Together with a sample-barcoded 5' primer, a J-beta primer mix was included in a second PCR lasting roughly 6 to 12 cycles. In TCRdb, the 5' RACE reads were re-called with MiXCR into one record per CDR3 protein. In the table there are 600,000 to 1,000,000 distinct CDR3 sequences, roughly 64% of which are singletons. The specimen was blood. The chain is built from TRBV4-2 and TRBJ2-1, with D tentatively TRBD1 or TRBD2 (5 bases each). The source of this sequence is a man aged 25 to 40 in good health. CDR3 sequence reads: CASSQDPGDGSNEQFF. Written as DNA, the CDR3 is TGTGCCAGCAGCCAAGATCCTGGGGACGGCTCAAATGAGCAGTTCTTC.